Each of the 15 T cell receptor beta chains below was sequenced from the same sample in a study of cytomegalovirus exposure and HLA in healthy donors. The PCR made use of 60 Vbeta and 13 Jbeta primers. Some clones are missing from TCRdb's copy, which holds only in-frame ones; the method was immunoSEQ multiplex PCR. The sample has 150,000 to 200,000 clones, roughly 70% seen once; the top ten hold over 1.5%. The sample taken for sequencing was PBMCs. These receptors all stem from a woman in her 30s in good health and CMV-seronegative.

The V call is TRBV4-1, the J call TRBJ2-7; 10 bases fit TRBD1. Germline trimming cut 0 bases from V and 6 bases from J; bases unmatched to any gene: 5. The CDR3 contains 15 residues. Germline CDR1 MGHRA, CDR2 YSYEKL. CDR3 residues: CASSQERTGGGEQYF. In DNA form, the CDR3 reads TGCGCCAGCAGCCAAGAACGGACAGGGGGAGGCGAGCAGTACTTC.

V usage is TRBV7-9 and J usage is TRBJ1-1; D remains unclear. The length of the CDR3 is 16 residues. V lost 2 bases and J 1 base, leaving 14 bases between the germline ends. Germline lookup yields CDR1 SEHNR and CDR2 FQNEAQ (reference sequence). CDR3 in amino acids: CASSLKGGLTNTEAFF. Written as DNA, the CDR3 is TGTGCCAGCAGCTTAAAGGGAGGATTAACGAACACTGAAGCTTTCTTT.

The chain couples TRBV28 to TRBJ1-1; D remains unclear. The CDR3 has 16 residues. The V gene lost 5 bases and the J gene lost 3 bases, with 19 bases spanning the gap. Germline loops: CDR1 MDHEN, CDR2 SYDVKM. CDR3 nucleotides: TGTGCCAGCAGTCCTATACACGGGGAGAAGGACACTGAAGCTTTCTTT. The encoded protein is CASSPIHGEKDTEAFF. Supplemented by reference TRBV28 and TRBJ1-1, the full variable domain reads DVKVTQSSRYLVKRTGEKVFLECVQDMDHENMFWYRQDPGLGLRLIYFSYDVKMKEKGDIPEGYSVSREKKERFSLILESASTNQTSMYLCASSPIHGEKDTEAFFGQGTRLTVV.

The genes are TRBV4-3 and TRBJ2-1; 8 bases align to TRBD2. V dropped 3 bases and J dropped 2; count of bases not matched to a gene: 12. Germline lookup yields CDR1 LGHNA and CDR2 YSLEER. The CDR3 is 18 amino acids. CDR3 sequence (DNA): TGCGCCAGCAGCCAGAACCCTCAAACGGGACTAGCCTACAATGAGCAGTTCTTC. Translating it yields CASSQNPQTGLAYNEQFF.

The chain carries TRBV4-1 and TRBJ1-3; 7 bases align to TRBD1. Per germline, CDR1 MGHRA and CDR2 YSYEKL. Germline trimming cut 1 base from V and 8 bases from J; bases unmatched to any gene: 8. The CDR3 length is 15 residues. The CDR3 is CASSQVGQGEDTIYF. CDR3 in DNA: TGCGCCAGCAGCCAAGTCGGTCAGGGGGAGGACACCATATATTTT.

The sample holds one count of this clone. This chain joins TRBV5-1 and TRBJ1-2; 8 bases match TRBD1. The CDR3 extends over 16 amino acids. Looked up from germline, CDR1 is SGHRS and CDR2 is YFSETQ. V was pared by 4 bases and J by 1 base, with 9 bases of the junction left unmatched. The CDR3 coding sequence is TGCGCCAGCAGCCCCATGACAGGGGACTATAACTATGGCTACACCTTC. Translated, it gives CASSPMTGDYNYGYTF.

This rearrangement joins TRBV29-1 to TRBJ2-2; TRBD2 matches at 8 bases. This CDR3 comprises 15 residues. Germline CDR1 SQVTM, CDR2 ANQGSEA. V shed 8 bases, J shed 6 bases, and the junction held 14 bases outside the gene matches. The CDR3 is CSFRAREGPPGELFF. CDR3 DNA sequence: TGCAGCTTCAGGGCCCGGGAGGGCCCACCCGGGGAGCTGTTTTTT.

J is TRBJ1-2 and V is TRBV28; D is unresolved. Germline-derived CDR1 and CDR2 are MDHEN and SYDVKM. The CDR3 is made up of 15 amino acids. V lost 2 bases, J lost 5 bases, and 15 bases lay in between. For the CDR3, the DNA is TGTGCCAGCAGTTTAAGTCCAATTACTCGATATGGCTACACCTTC. Its protein product is CASSLSPITRYGYTF.

The V call is TRBV6-1, the J call TRBJ2-5; 9 nucleotides line up with TRBD1. There are 13 residues in the CDR3. The germline CDR1 and CDR2 sequences are MNHNS and SASEGT. J was trimmed by 4 bases and V by 6 bases; bases with no gene match: 3. The CDR3 loop reads CASRRTGVETQYF. Written as DNA, the CDR3 is TGTGCCAGCAGAAGGACAGGGGTAGAGACCCAGTACTTC.

The chain couples TRBV7-3 to TRBJ2-1; D gene unclear. The CDR3 consists of 15 residues. Germline CDR1 and CDR2: SGHTA and FQGTGA. Trimming pared 2 bases from V and 5 bases from J, leaving 13 bases between. The DNA of the CDR3 is TGTGCCAGCAGCTTAGGGCAGATATACAACAATGAGCAGTTCTTC. Its translation is CASSLGQIYNNEQFF.

The V gene is TRBV18, the J gene TRBJ2-5; D gene uncertain. This CDR3 contains 14 residues. Between the trimmed V and J ends, which lost 2 bases and 4 bases, there was a span of 11 bases. CDR1 and CDR2 from the germline V gene are KGHSH and LQKENI. The CDR3 reads CASSPVETAETQYF. The CDR3 coding sequence is TGTGCCAGCTCACCAGTGGAAACAGCAGAGACCCAGTACTTC.

The rearrangement links TRBV4-1 to TRBJ2-1; 12 nucleotides line up with TRBD2. This CDR3 is built from 16 residues. CDR1 and CDR2 (germline): MGHRA, YSYEKL. Unmatched junction bases numbered 3, after V lost 0 bases and J lost 6 bases. The CDR3 DNA follows: TGCGCCAGCAGCCAAGACGCTAGCGGGGGGGCCAATGAGCAGTTCTTC. It is translated as CASSQDASGGANEQFF.

This clone has only a few counts. The V and J genes are TRBV10-2 and TRBJ1-1; a possible D gene is TRBD1 (6 bases). CDR3 length: 17 amino acids. Looked up from germline, CDR1 is WSHSY and CDR2 is SAAADI. Trimming pared 8 bases from V and 3 bases from J, leaving 25 bases between. CDR3 DNA: TGCGCCAGCCAATATATGAACAGGGCCCGAATCGACACTGAAGCTTTCTTT. This sequence encodes CASQYMNRARIDTEAFF.

The rearrangement uses TRBV27 and TRBJ1-6; D is perhaps TRBD1 (5 bases). The CDR3 totals 15 residues. Per the germline V gene, CDR1 is MNHEY and CDR2 is SMNVEV (reference sequence). Trimming stripped 5 bases from V and 10 bases from J, with 18 bases between. In nucleotides, the CDR3 is TGTGCCAGCAGTGAATCACAGGCTTTTGGGTCACCCCTCCACTTT. As protein: CASSESQAFGSPLHF.

This sequence joins TRBV5-4 and TRBJ2-4, with 11 bases lining up with TRBD2. V was pared by 4 bases and J by 5 bases, with 5 bases of the junction left unmatched. The V gene's germline CDR1 is SGHNT and CDR2 YYREEE (reference sequence). The CDR3 spans 15 residues. The CDR3 reads CASSLTSGVENIQYF. CDR3 DNA sequence: TGTGCCAGCAGCCTGACTAGCGGGGTGGAAAACATTCAGTACTTC.